This is a list of T cell receptor beta chains from one sample in a study of neurological immune-mediated disorders. MiXCR, run by TCRdb on the 5' RACE reads, gives a single entry per CDR3 protein. The sample records 50,000 to 70,000 distinct CDR3 sequences, around 10% being singletons. Input material: PBMCs. The origin of the receptors is a male donor with HTLV-1-associated myelopathy (HAM/TSP). Each CDR3 is given with its conserved first and last residue. A D gene is named only where the DNA matches it firmly. Clone size is given for some rows only: seen once, a few or many times, or a class if the clone is expanded.

v_gene: TRBV6-5
len: 17
abundance: many
j_gene: TRBJ1-3
d_gene: NA
CDR3aa: CASSYSAYGRIGNTIYF
CDR3nt: TGTGCCAGCAGTTACTCGGCTTACGGGAGAATTGGAAACACCATATATTTT

v_gene: TRBV12-3/TRBV12-4
len: 13
abundance: many
j_gene: TRBJ2-7
d_gene: NA
CDR3aa: CASSLNRAFEQYF
CDR3nt: TGTGCCAGCAGTTTGAACAGGGCTTTCGAGCAGTACTTC

v_gene: TRBV19
len: 14
abundance: few
j_gene: TRBJ1-3
d_gene: NA
CDR3aa: CASSLQGLGYTIYF
CDR3nt: TGTGCCAGTAGTCTACAGGGTCTTGGATACACCATATATTTT

v_gene: TRBV6-2/TRBV6-3
len: 14
abundance: many
j_gene: TRBJ2-7
d_gene: NA
CDR3aa: CASSYSGVSYEQYF
CDR3nt: TGTGCCAGCAGTTACTCAGGGGTTTCCTACGAGCAGTACTTC

v_gene: TRBV20-1
len: 13
abundance: few
j_gene: TRBJ2-5
d_gene: NA
CDR3aa: CSARLGFQETQYF
CDR3nt: TGCAGTGCTAGGTTAGGGTTTCAAGAGACCCAGTACTTC

v_gene: TRBV6-2/TRBV6-3
len: 13
abundance: NA
j_gene: TRBJ2-7
d_gene: NA
CDR3aa: CASSYYWGYEQYF
CDR3nt: TGTGCCAGCAGTTACTATTGGGGCTACGAGCAGTACTTC

v_gene: TRBV20-1
len: 13
abundance: NA
j_gene: TRBJ2-5
d_gene: TRBD2
CDR3aa: CSAPTSGQETQYF
CDR3nt: TGCAGTGCCCCCACTAGCGGGCAAGAGACCCAGTACTTC

v_gene: TRBV29-1
len: 15
abundance: many
j_gene: TRBJ2-7
d_gene: NA
CDR3aa: CSVETRDPSRYEQYF
CDR3nt: TGCAGCGTCGAGACCCGGGATCCCAGTAGATACGAGCAGTACTTC

v_gene: TRBV7-9
len: 13
abundance: many
j_gene: TRBJ2-7
d_gene: NA
CDR3aa: CASSRKQGDEQYF
CDR3nt: TGTGCCAGCAGTAGGAAACAGGGCGACGAGCAGTACTTC

v_gene: TRBV5-1
len: 16
abundance: many
j_gene: TRBJ2-3
d_gene: NA
CDR3aa: CASSLGAADSTDTQYF
CDR3nt: TGCGCCAGCAGCTTGGGGGCCGCCGATAGCACAGATACGCAGTATTTT

v_gene: TRBV25-1
len: 13
abundance: many
j_gene: TRBJ2-5
d_gene: TRBD2
CDR3aa: CASSSGGQETQYF
CDR3nt: TGTGCCAGCAGTTCCGGGGGGCAAGAGACCCAGTACTTC

v_gene: TRBV9
len: 14
abundance: many
j_gene: TRBJ2-7
d_gene: NA
CDR3aa: CASSDGTPSYEQYF
CDR3nt: TGTGCCAGCAGCGACGGGACACCTTCCTACGAGCAGTACTTC

v_gene: TRBV5-6
len: 14
abundance: many
j_gene: TRBJ1-4
d_gene: NA
CDR3aa: CASSFFQGGEKLFF
CDR3nt: TGTGCCAGCAGCTTCTTTCAGGGAGGCGAAAAACTGTTTTTT

v_gene: TRBV9
len: 13
abundance: many
j_gene: TRBJ1-1
d_gene: NA
CDR3aa: CASSVEGGSEAFF
CDR3nt: TGTGCCAGCAGCGTAGAGGGGGGGAGTGAAGCTTTCTTT

v_gene: TRBV10-3
len: 12
abundance: many
j_gene: TRBJ2-7
d_gene: NA
CDR3aa: CAIGTGNYEQYF
CDR3nt: TGTGCCATCGGGACCGGGAACTACGAGCAGTACTTC

v_gene: TRBV6-5
len: 11
abundance: many
j_gene: TRBJ2-3
d_gene: NA
CDR3aa: CASSSPGTQYF
CDR3nt: TGTGCCAGCAGCTCCCCGGGTACGCAGTATTTT

v_gene: TRBV5-1
len: 14
abundance: many
j_gene: TRBJ2-5
d_gene: TRBD1
CDR3aa: CASSHGQGPETQYF
CDR3nt: TGCGCCAGCAGCCACGGACAGGGGCCAGAGACCCAGTACTTC

v_gene: TRBV20-1
len: 15
abundance: few
j_gene: TRBJ2-7
d_gene: TRBD1
CDR3aa: CSARDPGQSSRGQYF
CDR3nt: TGCAGTGCTAGAGATCCGGGACAGTCGTCTCGGGGGCAGTACTTC

v_gene: TRBV3-1
len: 15
abundance: few
j_gene: TRBJ2-7
d_gene: NA
CDR3aa: CASSQEGTGTYEQYF
CDR3nt: TGTGCCAGCAGCCAAGAAGGGACGGGAACCTACGAGCAGTACTTC

v_gene: TRBV12-3/TRBV12-4
len: 13
abundance: many
j_gene: TRBJ2-3
d_gene: NA
CDR3aa: CASSLAAGDTQYF
CDR3nt: TGTGCCAGCAGTTTAGCGGCGGGAGATACGCAGTATTTT

v_gene: TRBV19
len: 14
abundance: many
j_gene: TRBJ1-1
d_gene: NA
CDR3aa: CASSFRTENTEAFF
CDR3nt: TGTGCCAGTAGCTTCCGGACTGAGAACACTGAAGCTTTCTTT

v_gene: TRBV5-1
len: 14
abundance: many
j_gene: TRBJ1-1
d_gene: NA
CDR3aa: CASSPQDMEAEAFF
CDR3nt: TGCGCCAGCAGCCCCCAGGACATGGAGGCTGAAGCTTTCTTT

v_gene: TRBV3-1
len: 15
abundance: many
j_gene: TRBJ2-7
d_gene: TRBD1
CDR3aa: CASSRPGQGFYEQYF
CDR3nt: TGTGCCAGCAGCCGACCGGGACAGGGGTTCTACGAGCAGTACTTC

v_gene: TRBV2
len: 14
abundance: many
j_gene: TRBJ2-7
d_gene: NA
CDR3aa: CASSEQGDSYEQYF
CDR3nt: TGTGCCAGCAGTGAACAGGGAGATTCCTACGAGCAGTACTTC

v_gene: TRBV20-1
len: 13
abundance: many
j_gene: TRBJ1-5
d_gene: NA
CDR3aa: CSAAPGQGQPQHF
CDR3nt: TGCAGTGCCGCCCCAGGGCAGGGACAGCCCCAGCATTTT

v_gene: TRBV5-6
len: 14
abundance: many
j_gene: TRBJ1-2
d_gene: NA
CDR3aa: CASSLDGGGYGYTF
CDR3nt: TGTGCCAGCAGCTTGGACGGGGGGGGCTATGGCTACACCTTC

v_gene: TRBV20-1
len: 15
abundance: NA
j_gene: TRBJ2-3
d_gene: TRBD2
CDR3aa: CSAAPGRGGVDTQYF
CDR3nt: TGCAGTGCTGCTCCGGGGCGGGGGGGCGTAGATACGCAGTATTTT

v_gene: TRBV7-2
len: 15
abundance: NA
j_gene: TRBJ2-5
d_gene: NA
CDR3aa: CASSYDSLNHETQYF
CDR3nt: TGTGCCAGCAGCTACGATAGTTTGAACCACGAGACCCAGTACTTC

v_gene: TRBV4-3
len: 14
abundance: NA
j_gene: TRBJ2-7
d_gene: TRBD1
CDR3aa: CASSHYRDSYEQYF
CDR3nt: TGCGCCAGCAGCCACTATAGGGACAGTTACGAGCAGTACTTC

v_gene: TRBV20-1
len: 15
abundance: many
j_gene: TRBJ2-5
d_gene: TRBD1
CDR3aa: CSASPWDRGQETQYF
CDR3nt: TGCAGTGCTAGCCCTTGGGACAGGGGGCAAGAGACCCAGTACTTC

v_gene: TRBV20-1
len: 13
abundance: many
j_gene: TRBJ2-3
d_gene: TRBD2
CDR3aa: CSARGGGADTQYF
CDR3nt: TGCAGTGCTAGGGGCGGGGGGGCAGATACGCAGTATTTT

v_gene: TRBV5-1
len: 14
abundance: many
j_gene: TRBJ2-7
d_gene: NA
CDR3aa: CASSNSAPAYEQYF
CDR3nt: TGCGCCAGCAGTAATTCAGCCCCTGCCTACGAGCAGTACTTC

v_gene: TRBV4-3
len: 14
abundance: NA
j_gene: TRBJ1-1
d_gene: TRBD1
CDR3aa: CASSPRTGQTEAFF
CDR3nt: TGCGCCAGCAGCCCCCGGACAGGGCAGACTGAAGCTTTCTTT

v_gene: TRBV20-1
len: 14
abundance: many
j_gene: TRBJ1-1
d_gene: NA
CDR3aa: CSCRASRFVGEAFF
CDR3nt: TGCAGCTGTCGTGCCAGCCGATTTGTAGGGGAAGCTTTCTTT

v_gene: TRBV7-8
len: 16
abundance: many
j_gene: TRBJ2-2
d_gene: TRBD1
CDR3aa: CASSSLRGRHTGELFF
CDR3nt: TGTGCCAGCAGCTCTCTCAGGGGGCGCCACACCGGGGAGCTGTTTTTT

v_gene: TRBV5-1
len: 13
abundance: many
j_gene: TRBJ1-2
d_gene: NA
CDR3aa: CASSVGINYGYTF
CDR3nt: TGCGCCAGCAGCGTCGGGATTAACTATGGCTACACCTTC

v_gene: TRBV20-1
len: 17
abundance: many
j_gene: TRBJ2-1
d_gene: TRBD2
CDR3aa: CSARDESAGAPHNEQFF
CDR3nt: TGCAGTGCTAGAGATGAGTCAGCGGGGGCCCCCCACAATGAGCAGTTCTTC

v_gene: TRBV5-1
len: 15
abundance: many
j_gene: TRBJ1-4
d_gene: TRBD1
CDR3aa: CASSFGQVSSEKLFF
CDR3nt: TGCGCCAGCAGCTTTGGACAGGTTTCTTCTGAAAAACTGTTTTTT

v_gene: TRBV5-1
len: 13
abundance: many
j_gene: TRBJ2-5
d_gene: NA
CDR3aa: CASSDEGLETQYF
CDR3nt: TGCGCCAGCAGCGATGAGGGCCTAGAGACCCAGTACTTC

v_gene: TRBV7-2
len: 13
abundance: many
j_gene: TRBJ2-4
d_gene: TRBD1
CDR3aa: CASTLTGFDIQYF
CDR3nt: TGTGCCAGCACCTTGACAGGGTTTGACATTCAGTACTTC

v_gene: TRBV5-4
len: 15
abundance: many
j_gene: TRBJ2-1
d_gene: NA
CDR3aa: CASSFRAGSYNEQFF
CDR3nt: TGTGCCAGCAGCTTCAGGGCCGGCTCCTACAATGAGCAGTTCTTC

v_gene: TRBV28
len: 12
abundance: many
j_gene: TRBJ1-2
d_gene: NA
CDR3aa: CASSLGEYGYTF
CDR3nt: TGTGCCAGCAGTTTAGGGGAGTATGGCTACACCTTC

v_gene: TRBV20-1
len: 15
abundance: NA
j_gene: TRBJ1-2
d_gene: NA
CDR3aa: CSARDTGSPNYGYTF
CDR3nt: TGCAGTGCTAGAGATACGGGCAGCCCAAACTATGGCTACACCTTC

v_gene: TRBV29-1
len: 14
abundance: many
j_gene: TRBJ2-3
d_gene: NA
CDR3aa: CSVRGRGRTDTQYF
CDR3nt: TGCAGCGTCCGAGGGCGGGGGCGCACAGATACGCAGTATTTT

v_gene: TRBV5-1
len: 13
abundance: many
j_gene: TRBJ2-7
d_gene: NA
CDR3aa: CASSLTSPYEQYF
CDR3nt: TGCGCCAGCAGCTTGACCAGCCCTTACGAGCAGTACTTC

v_gene: TRBV5-8
len: 16
abundance: NA
j_gene: TRBJ1-6
d_gene: NA
CDR3aa: CASSLSSVSVYSHLHF
CDR3nt: TGTGCCAGCAGCTTGAGTTCCGTGTCAGTATATTCACACCTCCACTTT

v_gene: TRBV10-3
len: 14
abundance: many
j_gene: TRBJ1-5
d_gene: TRBD1
CDR3aa: CAIAGTANNQPQHF
CDR3nt: TGTGCCATCGCCGGGACAGCCAACAATCAGCCCCAGCATTTT

v_gene: TRBV2
len: 13
abundance: many
j_gene: TRBJ2-5
d_gene: TRBD2
CDR3aa: CASFTSGGAAQYF
CDR3nt: TGTGCCAGCTTCACTAGCGGGGGGGCCGCCCAGTACTTC

v_gene: TRBV6-1
len: 11
abundance: many
j_gene: TRBJ2-3
d_gene: NA
CDR3aa: CASSVETTQYF
CDR3nt: TGTGCCAGCAGTGTGGAGACTACGCAGTATTTT

v_gene: TRBV6-5
len: 15
abundance: many
j_gene: TRBJ2-7
d_gene: TRBD1
CDR3aa: CASSPGTGAFGEQYF
CDR3nt: TGTGCCAGCAGTCCCGGGACAGGGGCCTTCGGTGAGCAGTACTTC

v_gene: TRBV7-3
len: 13
abundance: many
j_gene: TRBJ1-5
d_gene: NA
CDR3aa: CASSFGVNQPQHF
CDR3nt: TGTGCCAGCAGCTTTGGGGTAAATCAGCCCCAGCATTTT

v_gene: TRBV7-9
len: 12
abundance: many
j_gene: TRBJ1-1
d_gene: TRBD1
CDR3aa: CASSLGQGTAFF
CDR3nt: TGTGCCAGCAGTCTGGGACAGGGGACAGCTTTCTTT

v_gene: TRBV5-1
len: 14
abundance: many
j_gene: TRBJ2-5
d_gene: NA
CDR3aa: CASSQQTDQETQYF
CDR3nt: TGCGCCAGCAGCCAACAGACAGACCAAGAGACCCAGTACTTC